The 4 T cell receptor beta chains presented below share a single source sample, sequenced in a study of blood T cell repertoires in COVID-19. Sequencing used immunoSEQ multiplex PCR; TCRdb keeps in-frame clones, though not all of them. The sample has some 150,000 clones; approximately 87% are singletons. Sequenced: peripheral blood. The source of these receptors is a man aged 18 to 29 with active or convalescent COVID-19.

The chain links TRBV4-2 to TRBJ2-5, with TRBD2 matching over 7 bases. The ends lost 0 bases at V and 3 bases at J; junction bases unmatched: 4. CDR3 size: 15 residues. Per the germline V gene, CDR1 is LGHNA and CDR2 is YNFKEQ. The DNA of the CDR3 is TGTGCCAGCAGCCAAGATGGCGGGACTAAAGAGACCCAGTACTTC. The encoded protein is CASSQDGGTKETQYF.

This chain uses TRBV5-1 with TRBJ2-5, with TRBD2 matching 7 bases. CDR3 size: 14 residues. With V trimmed by 0 bases and J by 5 bases, 4 bases remained unmatched. Germline V lookup: CDR1 SGHRS, CDR2 YFSETQ. This CDR3 reads CASSLAGEGETQYF. The CDR3 coding sequence is TGCGCCAGCAGCTTGGCCGGGGAGGGGGAGACCCAGTACTTC.

The chain employs TRBV9 and TRBJ2-5, with 11 bases that match TRBD1. The CDR3 is made up of 15 amino acids. Germline-derived CDR1 and CDR2 are SGDLS and YYNGEE. After removal of 3 bases from V and 5 bases from J, the junction contained 6 bases not matched to a gene. In DNA, the CDR3 is TGTGCCAGCAGCGCCGGACAGGGGGCCTCGGAGACCCAGTACTTC. It encodes CASSAGQGASETQYF.

V gene TRBV6-5 combines with J gene TRBJ1-5; D is possibly TRBD1 (5 bases). The CDR3 length is 13 residues. Germline CDR1 reads MNHEY; CDR2 reads SVGAGI. Trimming cost V 6 bases and J 5 bases, with 11 bases left between them. The CDR3 spells CASRDSADQPQHF. In nucleotides, the CDR3 is TGTGCCAGCAGAGACAGCGCTGATCAGCCCCAGCATTTT.